A selection of T cell receptor beta chains follows, all from one sample in a study of shared clonotypes between healthy human individuals. This table comes from immunoSEQ multiplex PCR, and its TCRdb copy is limited to in-frame clones, with some not included. The sample holds hundreds of thousands of clones; roughly 87% are singletons and the top ten take under 20%. The source material was memory CD8+ T cells sorted from blood. The receptors derive from a man aged 18 to 29 in good health. The CDR3 runs from the conserved cysteine through the conserved F or W. The order of the fields is D gene, J gene, clone size, V gene, CDR3 DNA, CDR3 protein. A D gene is named only where the DNA matches it firmly. Size tells how often a clone was seen (once, few, many) or the class of an expanded clone, and some rows leave it out.

d_call: TRBD2
j_call: TRBJ2-7
clone_size: NA
v_call: TRBV4-1
cdr3_nt: TGCGCCAGCAGCCAAGTCATTACTAGCGGGAGTCTCAGCTCCTACGAGCAGTACTTC
cdr3_aa: CASSQVITSGSLSSYEQYF

d_call: NA
j_call: TRBJ1-1
clone_size: NA
v_call: TRBV30
cdr3_nt: TGTGCCCTGGAGCGAATACAGGGTGAGGCTTTCTTT
cdr3_aa: CALERIQGEAFF

d_call: TRBD2
j_call: TRBJ2-7
clone_size: once
v_call: TRBV6-6
cdr3_nt: TGTGCCAGCAGCCAGAGCGGGAGTGGTCCCTACGAGCAGTACTTC
cdr3_aa: CASSQSGSGPYEQYF

d_call: TRBD2
j_call: TRBJ2-3
clone_size: once
v_call: TRBV6-4
cdr3_nt: TGTGCCAGCAGTCTAGCGGGAACTTTCACAGATACGCAGTATTTT
cdr3_aa: CASSLAGTFTDTQYF

d_call: NA
j_call: TRBJ2-3
clone_size: NA
v_call: TRBV27
cdr3_nt: TGTGCCAGCAGTTTATCCGGGTCAGGGTACGGCACAGATACGCAGTATTTT
cdr3_aa: CASSLSGSGYGTDTQYF

d_call: TRBD1
j_call: TRBJ2-7
clone_size: NA
v_call: TRBV13
cdr3_nt: TGTGCCAGCAGCTTAGAGGGACAGGGCCCCTCCTACGAGCAGTACTTC
cdr3_aa: CASSLEGQGPSYEQYF

d_call: NA
j_call: TRBJ2-3
clone_size: once
v_call: TRBV28
cdr3_nt: TGTGCCAGCAGTTTATCCCTCGCGGTGGATAGCACAGATACGCAGTATTTT
cdr3_aa: CASSLSLAVDSTDTQYF

d_call: NA
j_call: TRBJ2-5
clone_size: NA
v_call: TRBV7-9
cdr3_nt: TGTGCCAGCAGCTTAGTTTCGGGGGGCCTAGAGACCCAGTACTTC
cdr3_aa: CASSLVSGGLETQYF

d_call: NA
j_call: TRBJ2-7
clone_size: NA
v_call: TRBV9
cdr3_nt: TGTGCCAGCAGCTCTGGAGGAAGCTACGAGCAGTACTTC
cdr3_aa: CASSSGGSYEQYF

d_call: NA
j_call: TRBJ2-7
clone_size: few
v_call: TRBV4-1
cdr3_nt: TGCGCCAGCAGCCAAGTCGCAGGGACGGAACAGTACTTC
cdr3_aa: CASSQVAGTEQYF

d_call: NA
j_call: TRBJ2-6
clone_size: NA
v_call: TRBV2
cdr3_nt: TGTGCCAGCAGTGAATCTCGCAGTTGGAGCTCTGGGGCCAACGTCCTGACTTTC
cdr3_aa: CASSESRSWSSGANVLTF

d_call: TRBD1
j_call: TRBJ1-1
clone_size: NA
v_call: TRBV7-9
cdr3_nt: TGTGCCAGCAGAGGGGGACAGGTGTACACTGAAGCTTTCTTT
cdr3_aa: CASRGGQVYTEAFF

d_call: TRBD2
j_call: TRBJ2-7
clone_size: NA
v_call: TRBV9
cdr3_nt: TGTGCCAGCAGCGTAGGAGGTAGCGGGGGGGCCTACGAGCAGTACTTC
cdr3_aa: CASSVGGSGGAYEQYF

d_call: TRBD2
j_call: TRBJ2-1
clone_size: once
v_call: TRBV9
cdr3_nt: TGTGCCAGCAGCCTCCGGACTAGCGGGGTCAGCTCCTACAATGAGCAGTTCTTC
cdr3_aa: CASSLRTSGVSSYNEQFF

d_call: NA
j_call: TRBJ2-3
clone_size: once
v_call: TRBV6-5
cdr3_nt: TGTGCCAGCAGCCAGGAGGCCCAAGATACGCAGTATTTT
cdr3_aa: CASSQEAQDTQYF

d_call: NA
j_call: TRBJ2-7
clone_size: NA
v_call: TRBV7-9
cdr3_nt: TGTGCCAGCAGTCATCCAGGGACGGCAAACTCCTACGAGCAGTACTTC
cdr3_aa: CASSHPGTANSYEQYF

d_call: NA
j_call: TRBJ2-7
clone_size: NA
v_call: TRBV7-6
cdr3_nt: TGTGCCAGCAGCTTCCATGAGTCCGACGAGCAGTACTTC
cdr3_aa: CASSFHESDEQYF

d_call: NA
j_call: TRBJ1-5
clone_size: NA
v_call: TRBV25-1
cdr3_nt: TGTGCCAGCAGTGAAATTGGGATCAATCAGCCCCAGCATTTT
cdr3_aa: CASSEIGINQPQHF

d_call: NA
j_call: TRBJ1-1
clone_size: NA
v_call: TRBV2
cdr3_nt: TGTGCCAGTAGGCGGCTAAACACTGAAGCTTTCTTT
cdr3_aa: CASRRLNTEAFF

d_call: NA
j_call: TRBJ2-1
clone_size: NA
v_call: TRBV5-6
cdr3_nt: TGTGCCAGCAGCCCGATTGGGCTGGGCTCAGAGCAGTTCTTC
cdr3_aa: CASSPIGLGSEQFF

d_call: NA
j_call: TRBJ2-2
clone_size: NA
v_call: TRBV6-6
cdr3_nt: TGTGCCAGCAGTTACTCATCGGGGGGCGAGGCCGGGGAGCTGTTTTTT
cdr3_aa: CASSYSSGGEAGELFF

d_call: NA
j_call: TRBJ2-5
clone_size: NA
v_call: TRBV5-1
cdr3_nt: TGCGCCAGCAGCTTGTATGGGGGCGAAGAGACCCAGTACTTC
cdr3_aa: CASSLYGGEETQYF

d_call: TRBD1
j_call: TRBJ1-2
clone_size: NA
v_call: TRBV9
cdr3_nt: TGTGCCAGCAGCGTCCAGACAGGGGGGCCCTATGGCTACACCTTC
cdr3_aa: CASSVQTGGPYGYTF

d_call: TRBD2
j_call: TRBJ2-7
clone_size: NA
v_call: TRBV10-3
cdr3_nt: TGTGCCATCAGTGAGTCGGTAGCGGGGGTCTACGAGCAGTACTTC
cdr3_aa: CAISESVAGVYEQYF

d_call: NA
j_call: TRBJ1-5
clone_size: once
v_call: TRBV6-5
cdr3_nt: TGTGCCAGCGGGCAGGGCAATCAGCCCCAGCATTTT
cdr3_aa: CASGQGNQPQHF

d_call: NA
j_call: TRBJ2-1
clone_size: NA
v_call: TRBV6-1
cdr3_nt: TGTGCCAGCAGTGATTCGGGGCTGAACTACAATGAGCAGTTCTTC
cdr3_aa: CASSDSGLNYNEQFF

d_call: NA
j_call: TRBJ1-5
clone_size: few
v_call: TRBV27
cdr3_nt: TGTGCCAGCAGTACCCAGGGAGACAATCAGCCCCAGCATTTT
cdr3_aa: CASSTQGDNQPQHF

d_call: NA
j_call: TRBJ1-2
clone_size: NA
v_call: TRBV6-6
cdr3_nt: TGTGCCAGCAGTTACGGCCGCAGGGCTAACTATGGCTACACCTTC
cdr3_aa: CASSYGRRANYGYTF

d_call: NA
j_call: TRBJ2-1
clone_size: NA
v_call: TRBV5-1
cdr3_nt: TGCGCCAGCAGCTTGACTTCGACGGTTGACAATGAGCAGTTCTTC
cdr3_aa: CASSLTSTVDNEQFF

d_call: NA
j_call: TRBJ2-2
clone_size: once
v_call: TRBV4-1
cdr3_nt: TGCGCCAGCAGCCAAACCCCAAAGCGCCTGACCGGGGAGCTGTTTTTT
cdr3_aa: CASSQTPKRLTGELFF

d_call: TRBD2
j_call: TRBJ2-3
clone_size: NA
v_call: TRBV4-3
cdr3_nt: TGCGCCAGCAGCGCAGGCTTAGCGGGAACTAGCACAGATACGCAGTATTTT
cdr3_aa: CASSAGLAGTSTDTQYF

d_call: NA
j_call: TRBJ2-5
clone_size: NA
v_call: TRBV5-4
cdr3_nt: TGTGCCAGCACCTTCGTCGGGGCAGCAAATCGAAGGGAAGAGACCCAGTACTTC
cdr3_aa: CASTFVGAANRREETQYF

d_call: NA
j_call: TRBJ2-7
clone_size: NA
v_call: TRBV7-2
cdr3_nt: TGTGCCAGCAGCTTAGCGGGCCCCTTGTACGAGCAGTACTTC
cdr3_aa: CASSLAGPLYEQYF

d_call: TRBD1
j_call: TRBJ1-2
clone_size: NA
v_call: TRBV7-9
cdr3_nt: TGTGCCAGCAGCAACCAAGGACAGGGCTTTGGTTATGGCTACACCTTC
cdr3_aa: CASSNQGQGFGYGYTF

d_call: TRBD1
j_call: TRBJ2-7
clone_size: NA
v_call: TRBV6-5
cdr3_nt: TGTGCCAGCAGTGCCTCAGGGGGAGTCTACGAGCAGTACTTC
cdr3_aa: CASSASGGVYEQYF

d_call: NA
j_call: TRBJ2-1
clone_size: NA
v_call: TRBV10-1
cdr3_nt: TGCGCCAGCAGTGAGGGAAGCCGTGATTCCTACAATGAGCAGTTCTTC
cdr3_aa: CASSEGSRDSYNEQFF

d_call: TRBD1
j_call: TRBJ1-1
clone_size: NA
v_call: TRBV9
cdr3_nt: TGTGCCAGCAGCGACGACAGGGGGCCTTACACTGAAGCTTTCTTT
cdr3_aa: CASSDDRGPYTEAFF

d_call: TRBD1
j_call: TRBJ2-3
clone_size: NA
v_call: TRBV7-9
cdr3_nt: TGTGCCAGCGGGGGAGACAGGGGGCATACAGATACGCAGTATTTT
cdr3_aa: CASGGDRGHTDTQYF

d_call: NA
j_call: TRBJ2-7
clone_size: NA
v_call: TRBV27
cdr3_nt: TGTGCCAGCAGTTTAACTGGACAGAACTACGAGCAGTACTTC
cdr3_aa: CASSLTGQNYEQYF

d_call: NA
j_call: TRBJ1-3
clone_size: NA
v_call: TRBV10-3
cdr3_nt: TGTGCCATCAGTCCGGATATCTCTGGAAACACCATATATTTT
cdr3_aa: CAISPDISGNTIYF

d_call: NA
j_call: TRBJ1-2
clone_size: NA
v_call: TRBV6-6
cdr3_nt: TGTGCCAGCAGTTACTCGATAAGGGTGGACTATGGCTACACCTTC
cdr3_aa: CASSYSIRVDYGYTF

d_call: NA
j_call: TRBJ2-6
clone_size: NA
v_call: TRBV7-9
cdr3_nt: TGTGCCAGCAGCCTACCATCCACAGGGGAGGGAGGGGCCAACGTCCTGACTTTC
cdr3_aa: CASSLPSTGEGGANVLTF

d_call: TRBD1
j_call: TRBJ2-5
clone_size: NA
v_call: TRBV25-1
cdr3_nt: TGTGCCAGCAGTGGAGGGACAGGACAAGAGACCCAGTACTTC
cdr3_aa: CASSGGTGQETQYF

d_call: NA
j_call: TRBJ2-1
clone_size: NA
v_call: TRBV6-5
cdr3_nt: TGTGCCAGCAGCCTCGACTTGACCTCCTACAATGAGCAGTTCTTC
cdr3_aa: CASSLDLTSYNEQFF

d_call: NA
j_call: TRBJ1-5
clone_size: NA
v_call: TRBV5-1
cdr3_nt: TGCGCCAGCAGCTTGTTGTTGGGGGTCAATCAGCCCCAGCATTTT
cdr3_aa: CASSLLLGVNQPQHF

d_call: NA
j_call: TRBJ1-5
clone_size: NA
v_call: TRBV5-6
cdr3_nt: TGTGCCAGCAGCTTGGGGTCAGGGAATCAGCCCCAGCATTTT
cdr3_aa: CASSLGSGNQPQHF

d_call: NA
j_call: TRBJ2-2
clone_size: once
v_call: TRBV2
cdr3_nt: TGTGCTATCATGGGGGCAGATACGAACACCGGGGAGCTGTTTTTT
cdr3_aa: CAIMGADTNTGELFF

d_call: NA
j_call: TRBJ2-5
clone_size: NA
v_call: TRBV6-1
cdr3_nt: TGTGCCAGCAGTGAAAGGTGGGGCAGACAGTACCAAGAGACCCAGTACTTC
cdr3_aa: CASSERWGRQYQETQYF

d_call: NA
j_call: TRBJ2-1
clone_size: NA
v_call: TRBV10-3
cdr3_nt: TGTGCCATCAGTGAGGGCAGCCCCCCTGAGCAGTTCTTC
cdr3_aa: CAISEGSPPEQFF

d_call: NA
j_call: TRBJ2-2
clone_size: NA
v_call: TRBV5-4
cdr3_nt: TGTGCCAGCAGTGATCGGGAAGGGATCTCCGGGGAGCTGTTTTTT
cdr3_aa: CASSDREGISGELFF

d_call: NA
j_call: TRBJ2-7
clone_size: NA
v_call: TRBV2
cdr3_nt: TGTGCCAGCAGTGAAGAGGAGGGGGGGCAAGGCTACGAGCAGTACTTC
cdr3_aa: CASSEEEGGQGYEQYF

d_call: NA
j_call: TRBJ2-7
clone_size: NA
v_call: TRBV2
cdr3_nt: TGTGCCAGCAGTGAATCCGTGATATCGTGGGGCGAGCAGTACTTC
cdr3_aa: CASSESVISWGEQYF

d_call: TRBD1
j_call: TRBJ2-2
clone_size: NA
v_call: TRBV7-2
cdr3_nt: TGTGCCAGCAGCTGGACAGGGGGTAACACCGGGGAGCTGTTTTTT
cdr3_aa: CASSWTGGNTGELFF

d_call: NA
j_call: TRBJ2-3
clone_size: NA
v_call: TRBV5-4
cdr3_nt: TGTGCCAGCAGCAGTTATAGCACAGATACGCAGTATTTT
cdr3_aa: CASSSYSTDTQYF

d_call: NA
j_call: TRBJ2-2
clone_size: NA
v_call: TRBV4-1
cdr3_nt: TGCGCCAGCAGTAAGGCCCCGAACACCGGGGAGCTGTTTTTT
cdr3_aa: CASSKAPNTGELFF

d_call: TRBD2
j_call: TRBJ2-3
clone_size: NA
v_call: TRBV6-5
cdr3_nt: TGTGCCAGCAGCCCTAGCGGAGACACAGATACGCAGTATTTT
cdr3_aa: CASSPSGDTDTQYF